The clone carrying this T cell receptor beta chain appeared a single time. Its target is not known. The data originate from a study of vaccination and CD4 T cells after COVID-19. Cultured CD4+ T cell DNA was sequenced using the Oncomine TCR Beta short-read assay. Each CDR3 protein gets one entry after TCRdb re-called the PCR reads with MiXCR. Of 20,000 to 25,000 distinct CDR3 sequences listed, approximately 32% are singletons. V gave up 2 bases and J gave up 6 bases; unmatched junction bases: 16. Germline V lookup: CDR1 SGHNT, CDR2 YYREEE (reference sequence). This CDR3 is 17 amino acids long. Time point described: late sampling 161 to 241 days after vaccination in a few convalescent patients. Specified treatment: roughly 11-day PBMC culture with coronavirus spike peptide pools or control peptides (ViraFEST assay). The ViraFEST method relied on peptide pools to expand antigen-specific T cells, followed by TCR sequencing.

The sample here was CD4+ T cells from blood, cultured in vitro, taken about 7 months after SARS-CoV-2 vaccination. The receptor's source is a human donor who had recovered from COVID-19. This chain connects TRBV5-4 to TRBJ2-7; TRBD1 aligns across 8 bases. As DNA, the CDR3 is TGTGCCAGCAGCTTAACAACAGGGGGAATGGCTATCTCCGAGCAGTACTTC. Translating gives CASSLTTGGMAISEQYF. Based on the CDR3 plus reference TRBV5-4 and TRBJ2-7, the full variable domain is ETGVTQSPTHLIKTRGQQVTLRCSSQSGHNTVSWYQQALGQGPQFIFQYYREEENGRGNFPPRFSGLQFPNYSSELNVNALELDDSALYLCASSLTTGGMAISEQYFGPGTRLTVT.